The 21 T cell receptor beta chains below come from one sample, sequenced in a study of blood T cells in healthy people across ages. The authors ran a second PCR of 7 to 11 cycles using a sample-barcoded 5' primer and a J-beta primer mix. TCRdb redid the calling of the 5' RACE reads with MiXCR, one entry per CDR3 protein. The table lists 650,000 to 1,000,000 distinct CDR3 sequences, 36% of them singletons, with 10% to 15% in the top ten. Material for sequencing was blood. Source of these receptors: a man aged 18 to 30 in good health.

Here the CDR3 DNA reads TGTGCCAGCAGTTACTCGAACCTTTACAATGAGCAGTTCTTC. Translating it yields CASSYSNLYNEQFF. This chain uses TRBV6-5 with TRBJ2-1; D unclear. Trimming took 0 bases from V and 4 from J, leaving 7 bases between them. The CDR3 is made up of 14 amino acids. Germline lookup yields CDR1 MNHEY and CDR2 SVGAGI.

In this sample, this clonotype turned up many times. The rearrangement links TRBV29-1 to TRBJ2-5; maybe TRBD1 (5 bases). V lost 6 bases to trimming and J lost 2 bases, with 16 bases between them. Germline assignment: CDR1 SQVTM and CDR2 ANQGSEA. This CDR3 is 14 amino acids long. The CDR3 DNA sequence: TGCAGCGTAGGGGCTAGACAGTCTCAAGAGACCCAGTACTTC. Translation: CSVGARQSQETQYF.

This clonotype occurred many times. The genes are TRBV2 and TRBJ2-1; D gene unclear. The germline V gene encodes CDR1 SNHLY and CDR2 FYNNEI. The CDR3 is 12 residues long. V lost 6 bases to trimming and J lost 6 bases, with 9 bases between them. CDR3 protein: CASSSPGNEQFF. The CDR3 nucleotides are TGTGCCAGCAGCAGCCCAGGCAATGAGCAGTTCTTC. The full variable domain, rest sourced from reference TRBV2 and TRBJ2-1, is EPEVTQTPSHQVTQMGQEVILRCVPISNHLYFYWYRQILGQKVEFLVSFYNNEISEKSEIFDDQFSVERPDGSNFTLKIRSTKLEDSAMYFCASSSPGNEQFFGPGTRLTVL.

This clonotype was detected a few times. The chain combines TRBV2 with TRBJ2-1; 10 positions match TRBD1. Germline V gives CDR1 SNHLY, CDR2 FYNNEI. The CDR3 sequence is 15 residues long. V lost 5 bases and J lost 5; bases outside the gene matches: 6. CDR3 amino acids: CASSPDRGRNNEQFF. The CDR3 DNA reads TGTGCCAGCAGTCCAGACAGGGGGCGGAACAATGAGCAGTTCTTC.

The sample holds a few counts of this clonotype. The CDR3 sequence is CASSIPRDSVADTQYF. The CDR3 DNA follows: TGTGCCAGCAGTATCCCCCGGGACTCCGTGGCAGATACGCAGTATTTT. This chain links TRBV6-2 or TRBV6-3 with TRBJ2-3; D possibly corresponds to TRBD2 (6 bases). Germline CDR1 is MNHEY and CDR2 is SVGEGT. Trimming left V 5 bases short and J 4 bases short, with 19 bases between. The CDR3 length is 16 residues.

The chain recombines TRBV4-1 with TRBJ2-1, with D possibly matching TRBD2 (6 bases). V gave up 1 base and J gave up 4 bases, with 20 bases separating them. Germline V gives CDR1 MGHRA, CDR2 YSYEKL. The CDR3 is made up of 18 amino acids. The CDR3 nucleotides are TGCGCCAGCAGCCAAGGCTTTGGCGGGGCCCGATTTTACAATGAGCAGTTCTTC. Translating gives CASSQGFGGARFYNEQFF.

Note on this clonotype: This clone may be a read error of a much larger clone one base away. V is TRBV12-3 or TRBV12-4 and J is TRBJ2-3; D is ambiguous. CDR3 length: 15 residues. CDR3 in DNA: TGTGACAGCAGTTTAGAGTCAGCCCCCACAGATACGCAGTATTTT. Translated, it gives CDSSLESAPTDTQYF.

Comments on this clonotype: This could be a read error, since a much larger clone is one nucleotide away. The chain joins TRBV19 to TRBJ2-7; the D call may be TRBD1 or TRBD2 (5 bases each). The CDR3 is 14 amino acids. Germline values: CDR1 LNHDA, CDR2 SQIVND (reference sequence). Between the trimmed V and J ends, which lost 2 bases and 7 bases, there was a span of 15 bases. CDR3 sequence: CASSIQGVVNEQYF. CDR3 coding DNA: TGTGCCAGTAGTATACAGGGAGTAGTAAATGAGCAGTACTTC.

This clonotype was counted a few times. The chain recombines TRBV3-1 with TRBJ2-7; D remains ambiguous. Trimming took off 2 bases at V and 2 bases at J, with 4 bases between the two ends. This CDR3 spans 12 amino acids. Germline V CDR1 and CDR2: LGHDT, YNNKEL (reference sequence). The CDR3 bases are TGTGCCAGCAGCCAATTTCCCTACGAGCAGTACTTC. This encodes CASSQFPYEQYF.

The chain recombines TRBV6-2 or TRBV6-3 with TRBJ2-3; D gene unclear. Germline V gene lookup returns CDR1 MNHEY and CDR2 SVGEGT. With 10 bases removed from V and 0 bases from J, the gap between germline ends came to 11 bases. The CDR3 is made up of 13 amino acids. The CDR3 reads CAIKLDSTDTQYF. For the CDR3, the DNA is TGTGCCATCAAACTGGATAGCACAGATACGCAGTATTTT.

The table lists this clonotype with a few counts. The chain employs TRBV5-5 and TRBJ1-5; perhaps TRBD1 as D (6 bases). V was clipped by 0 bases and J by 4 bases, with 8 bases between them. Germline-derived CDR1 and CDR2 are SGHKS and YYEKEE (reference sequence). This CDR3 contains 14 residues. The DNA for the CDR3 is TGTGCCAGCAGCTTGGCACAGGGAAATCAGCCCCAGCATTTT. It translates to CASSLAQGNQPQHF.

In its sample, this clonotype was seen a few times. The chain is built from TRBV20-1 and TRBJ1-5; possibly TRBD1 for D (6 bases). Looked up from germline, CDR1 is DFQATT and CDR2 is SNEGSKA (reference sequence). This CDR3 is 13 amino acids long. The V and J ends lost 5 bases and 2 bases respectively, with 10 bases between them. The CDR3, as DNA: TGCAGTGCTGTGCCAGGGGGCAATCAGCCCCAGCATTTT. Protein sequence: CSAVPGGNQPQHF.

The sample holds a few counts of this clonotype. This chain links TRBV7-8 with TRBJ2-3, with TRBD2 as a possible D gene (5 bases). V lost 0 bases to trimming and J lost 12 bases, with 19 bases between them. CDR1 is SGHVS, CDR2 FQNEAQ, per germline. This CDR3 spans 15 amino acids. The DNA for the CDR3 is TGTGCCAGCAGCTTAGCGGCGGGCGCAGGATTCCTACAGTATTTT. Protein sequence: CASSLAAGAGFLQYF.

The V gene is TRBV6-5, the J gene TRBJ2-5, with 8 bases identical to TRBD1. Germline values: CDR1 MNHEY, CDR2 SVGAGI. The V segment lost 10 bases and the J segment 4 bases; nucleotides outside the gene matches: 5. The CDR3 extends over 12 amino acids. The CDR3 protein is CATGGSGETQYF. DNA for the CDR3: TGTGCCACAGGGGGCTCAGGAGAGACCCAGTACTTC.

This clonotype was counted at least ten times. The chain couples TRBV12-3 or TRBV12-4 to TRBJ2-7; no clear D. The V and J ends lost 3 bases and 5 bases respectively, with 11 bases between them. The CDR3 has 13 residues. CDR3 coding DNA: TGTGCCAGCAGTTTGCTAGGGTACGACGAGCAGTACTTC. It translates to CASSLLGYDEQYF.

This chain uses TRBV4-3 with TRBJ2-5; 13 nucleotides line up with TRBD2. J was trimmed by 0 bases and V by 0 bases; bases with no gene match: 7. Germline CDR1 and CDR2: LGHNA and YSLEER. There are 19 residues in the CDR3. CDR3 protein: CASSQEGAGTSGDQETQYF. In DNA form, the CDR3 reads TGCGCCAGCAGCCAAGAAGGGGCGGGGACTAGCGGGGACCAAGAGACCCAGTACTTC.

The chain combines TRBV6-5 with TRBJ2-3; 8 bases match TRBD2. The junction had 4 bases not matched to a gene; V was cut back by 2 bases and J by 6 bases. Per germline, CDR1 MNHEY and CDR2 SVGAGI. The CDR3 loop spans 14 amino acids. This CDR3 is CASSYGTSSDTQYF. The CDR3 nucleotides are TGTGCCAGCAGTTACGGGACTAGTTCCGATACGCAGTATTTT.

The chain uses TRBV6-5 and TRBJ1-1; the match to TRBD1 covers 7 bases. This CDR3 is built from 12 residues. The junction had 9 bases not matched to a gene; V was cut back by 6 bases and J by 11 bases. Germline V CDR1 and CDR2: MNHEY, SVGAGI. In nucleotides, the CDR3 is TGTGCCAGCAGCTGGGGACAGTCCGAGGCTTTCTTT. Its protein product is CASSWGQSEAFF.

About this clonotype: Compared with germline, one end of the junction differs, possibly owing to a read error. This chain connects TRBV20-1 to TRBJ2-4, with D tentatively TRBD2 (6 bases). CDR3 length: 13 amino acids. Germline V CDR1 and CDR2: DFQATT, SNEGSKA (reference sequence). The CDR3 is CSASGLAKNTQYF. The CDR3 nucleotides read TGCAGTGCCAGCGGGTTAGCCAAAAACACTCAGTACTTC.

This clonotype has at least ten counts. The chain joins TRBV27 to TRBJ2-7; D remains ambiguous. The CDR3 loop spans 14 amino acids. The germline V gene has CDR1 MNHEY and CDR2 SMNVEV (reference sequence). V was pared by 5 bases and J by 3 bases, with 14 bases between. The CDR3: CASSRTGGGYEQYF. In DNA form, the CDR3 reads TGTGCCAGCAGTCGTACGGGCGGTGGCTACGAGCAGTACTTC.

The J gene is TRBJ2-5, the V gene TRBV12-3 or TRBV12-4, with D perhaps matching TRBD1 or TRBD2 (5 bases each). Trimming removed 5 bases at V and 2 bases at J, with 18 bases between. The CDR3 extends over 16 amino acids. CDR3 sequence: CASSHPGRTRQETQYF. The DNA of the CDR3 is TGTGCCAGCAGTCACCCGGGACGAACCCGTCAAGAGACCCAGTACTTC.